Listed here are 9 T cell receptor beta chains from one sample, sequenced in a study of cytomegalovirus exposure and HLA in healthy donors. Use of 60 Vbeta and 13 Jbeta primers characterized the PCR. The protocol was immunoSEQ multiplex PCR, while the TCRdb copy is restricted to in-frame clones and leaves out a portion. Of some 190,000 clones listed, about four fifths are singletons. The sequenced material came from PBMCs. The receptors derive from a man aged 35 to 55 in good health and CMV-seronegative.

The rearrangement uses TRBV11-3 and TRBJ2-7; 7 bases line up with TRBD2. The CDR3 has 13 amino acids. Germline assignment: CDR1 SGHNT and CDR2 YENEEA. V shed 5 bases, J shed 1 base, and the junction held 2 bases outside the gene matches. CDR3 nucleotide sequence: TGTGCCAGCAGCCCCGGGGGGTCCTACGAGCAGTACTTC. This encodes CASSPGGSYEQYF. Filled out from reference TRBV11-3 and TRBJ2-7, the complete variable domain reads EAGVVQSPRYKIIEKKQPVAFWCNPISGHNTLYWYLQNLGQGPELLIRYENEEAVDDSQLPKDRFSAERLKGVDSTLKIQPAELGDSAVYLCASSPGGSYEQYFGPGTRLTVT.

V and J are TRBV11-2 and TRBJ2-7, with 9 bases matching TRBD1. This CDR3 is built from 15 residues. Germline V CDR1 and CDR2: SGHAT, FQNNGV. V gave up 2 bases and J gave up 6 bases; unmatched junction bases: 8. In DNA form, the CDR3 reads TGTGCCAGCAGCTTAAGTAACAGGGGGCTTGGCGAGCAGTACTTC. Protein sequence: CASSLSNRGLGEQYF.

V is TRBV7-2 and J is TRBJ2-4, with D possibly matching TRBD1 (6 bases). The CDR3 contains 14 residues. V was pared by 5 bases and J by 0 bases, with 8 bases between. The germline V gene has CDR1 SGHTA and CDR2 FQGNSA. The CDR3, as DNA: TGTGCCAGCAGCGAGGACAGAGCCAAAAACATTCAGTACTTC. Translating gives CASSEDRAKNIQYF. Full variable domain (rest looked up from reference TRBV7-2 and TRBJ2-4): GAGVSQSPSNKVTEKGKDVELRCDPISGHTALYWYRQSLGQGLEFLIYFQGNSAPDKSGLPSDRFSAERTGGSVSTLTIQRTQQEDSAVYLCASSEDRAKNIQYFGAGTRLSVL.

This clone was found a few times. CDR3 loop: CAISRQGNGYTF. The CDR3 DNA sequence: TGTGCCATCAGTCGACAGGGTAATGGCTACACCTTC. This sequence joins TRBV10-3 and TRBJ1-2, with TRBD1 matching over 7 bases. Germline-derived CDR1 and CDR2 are ENHRY and SYGVKD. The CDR3 is 12 amino acids. V shed 5 bases and J 6 bases; nucleotides not matched to a gene: 3.

The chain is built from TRBV11-1 and TRBJ2-3; 11 positions match TRBD2. Trimming took 5 bases from V and 6 from J; bases not matched to a gene: 13. The CDR3 is 17 residues long. Germline assignment: CDR1 SGHAT and CDR2 FQDESV (reference sequence). The CDR3 is CASSPPPGLAAQDTQYF. The CDR3, as DNA: TGTGCCAGCAGCCCTCCTCCGGGACTAGCGGCCCAGGATACGCAGTATTTT.

This clone was found once. The chain is built from TRBV19 and TRBJ2-7; 9 positions match TRBD2. CDR1 and CDR2 (germline): LNHDA, SQIVND (reference sequence). The CDR3 sequence is 16 residues long. The ends lost 3 bases at V and 2 bases at J; junction bases unmatched: 8. The CDR3 coding sequence is TGTGCCAGTAGTATTACTAGCGGGCAGGTTGCCTACGAGCAGTACTTC. Its translation: CASSITSGQVAYEQYF.

The V call is TRBV9, the J call TRBJ2-2; 8 nucleotides line up with TRBD1. J was trimmed by 7 bases and V by 3 bases; bases with no gene match: 8. CDR3 length: 15 residues. In germline, CDR1 is SGDLS, CDR2 YYNGEE. The CDR3 bases are TGTGCCAGCAGCGGAGGGACAGGAGTCGGCGGGGAGCTGTTTTTT. Protein product: CASSGGTGVGGELFF. Filled out from reference TRBV9 and TRBJ2-2, the complete variable domain reads DSGVTQTPKHLITATGQRVTLRCSPRSGDLSVYWYQQSLDQGLQFLIQYYNGEERAKGNILERFSAQQFPDLHSELNLSSLELGDSALYFCASSGGTGVGGELFFGEGSRLTVL.

The V and J genes are TRBV25-1 and TRBJ1-5; possibly TRBD1 for D (5 bases). V was clipped by 8 bases and J by 5 bases, with 16 bases between them. The CDR3 spans 14 residues. CDR1 and CDR2 (germline): MGHDK, SYGVNS. As DNA, the CDR3 is TGTGCCAGCGGACCGTACAGGACCGATCAGCCCCAGCATTTT. Protein product: CASGPYRTDQPQHF.

The gene calls are TRBV11-2 and TRBJ2-5; TRBD1 aligns across 7 bases. V lost 1 base and J lost 1; bases outside the gene matches: 6. This CDR3 has 16 amino acids. CDR1 is SGHAT, CDR2 FQNNGV, per germline. The CDR3 here is CASSLGVDRLQETQYF. The CDR3 bases are TGTGCCAGCAGCTTAGGTGTGGACAGGCTCCAAGAGACCCAGTACTTC. Together with reference TRBV11-2 and TRBJ2-5, the CDR3 gives the full variable domain: EAGVAQSPRYKIIEKRQSVAFWCNPISGHATLYWYQQILGQGPKLLIQFQNNGVVDDSQLPKDRFSAERLKGVDSTLKIQPAKLEDSAVYLCASSLGVDRLQETQYFGPGTRLLVL.